The source of this TCR beta chain is a study of blood T cell repertoires in COVID-19 (dated by TCRdb to the early 2020s). Some background on the complete study: Collaborator samples came from the United States, Italy and Spain and covered acute and convalescent phases of COVID-19. The prospective study material was composed of cDNA or gDNA derived from T cells, B-cell-depleted T cells, or PBMCs. Subjects who had been exposed to COVID-19, were actively infected with it, or had recovered from it provided the deeply sampled blood TCRbeta repertoires that made up the dataset. The repertoires were released in a freely available public database meant as a resource for research on the immune response to SARS-CoV-2. Samples came from the ongoing ImmuneRACE study (first 160 participants) plus 1,254 subjects from 6 global collaborators. A de-identified subject ID, COVID-19 status, age in years and sex were almost always included in the sample metadata. HLA class I and class II types, where available, came from metadata supplied by the sample provider rather than from assay-based typing. General conclusions and limits of the study: How much clinical and demographic metadata was included differed by source and by participant, and the metadata was provided uncurated.

The collaborating institutions used their own protocols to collect whole blood in K2EDTA tubes. For TCRbeta analysis, collaborators shipped samples as frozen whole blood, isolated PBMCs, or DNA extracted from either of those sample types. Trimming costs V 5 bases and J 2 bases, and their ends lie 9 bases apart. The germline V gene (reference sequence) gives CDR1 as LNHDA and CDR2 as SQIVND. Inclusive of the bounding cysteine and phenylalanine, the CDR3 is 13 residues long. Only the CDR3 part of the read is kept: 39 bases, read in frame from the first base. As concerns this clone: What antigen it recognizes has not been identified. No base quality information exists; no much larger clone differs at one position.

The immunoSEQ Assay, a bias-controlled multiplex PCR, was used to amplify TCRbeta CDR3 regions from genomic DNA. In the paper's pipeline: The number of nucleated cells in each sample was estimated from the amplification of reference gene primers within the assay. To quantify the absolute abundance of each unique TCRbeta CDR3 rearrangement, sequence reads were collapsed and filtered. For each sample, productive Simpson clonality was calculated as the square root of Simpson's diversity index over productive rearrangements. Not all clones reach the TCRdb copy of this immuneACCESS table, which keeps in-frame sequences only. Checked studies attribute under half of the gap to unresolved V genes and leave the rest unexplained. D and trimming come from the DNA, and the V and J calls and clone size come from that table. Here the sample has about 3,600 clones; more than 70% occur a single time. The ten largest clones take up roughly two fifths of the sample.

The receptor was derived from a human donor in a cohort sampled during active COVID-19. The chain is assembled from TRBV19 and TRBJ2-5, and possibly TRBD1, on 5 matching bases. Source material: peripheral blood. The CDR3: CASSSRQQETQYF. In nucleotide form, the sequence is TGTGCCAGTAGTTCAAGACAGCAAGAGACCCAGTACTTC.